This T cell receptor beta chain was found in a study of human T cells and chemical hapten exposure. V trimming: 5 bases; J trimming: 6 bases; junction bases outside the gene matches: 3. Germline V gene data show CDR1 as SGHTA and CDR2 as FQGNSA. The CDR3 spans 15 residues. Time point reported: patch test 1, 2 weeks after DPC sensitization. As to treatment: therapeutic diphenylcyclopropenone sensitization with weekly scalp DPC. TCRdb independently ran MiXCR on the RACE reads; one entry per CDR3 protein. The sample shows 120,000 or so distinct CDR3 sequences, roughly 15% of them seen only once. V gene TRBV7-2 combines with J gene TRBJ2-1; TRBD2 matches 14 bases. The receptor's source is a man aged 18 to 29 with alopecia areata. Some clones in this sample may be carry-over from other donors' samples. The sample was whole blood, taken in connection with sensitization to the hapten diphenylcyclopropenone (DPC). The CDR3 loop reads CASSAGLAGVNEQFF. The CDR3 DNA reads TGTGCCAGCAGCGCGGGACTAGCGGGGGTCAATGAGCAGTTCTTC. The full variable domain, completed using reference TRBV7-2 and TRBJ2-1, is GAGVSQSPSNKVTEKGKDVELRCDPISGHTALYWYRQSLGQGLEFLIYFQGNSAPDKSGLPSDRFSAERTGGSVSTLTIQRTQQEDSAVYLCASSAGLAGVNEQFFGPGTRLTVL.